This TCR beta chain comes out of a study of cytotoxic CD8 clonotypes in ibrutinib-treated CLL. Background on the study: A median roughly 11 months of treatment, range 6 to 36, preceded the collection of response samples.

The sequencing depth, 1 in 200,000 to 1 in 1 million T cells, was the target. Here immunoSEQ multiplex PCR was the method, and the copy in TCRdb shows in-frame clones only, minus some. The sample has 97,000 or so clones; around four fifths are singletons. The CDR3 has 13 amino acids. The V gene lost 3 bases and the J gene lost 8 bases, with 13 bases spanning the gap. Germline V gives CDR1 MDHEN, CDR2 SYDVKM. This clone was found once. Its antigen is currently unknown. General study points: Shared public clonotypes were rare, and on treatment they either got smaller or stayed the same. Clonality went higher at ibrutinib response and then dropped back toward baseline at progression.

V usage is TRBV28 and J usage is TRBJ1-2; tentatively, D is TRBD1 (6 bases). The sample consisted of PBMCs, taken after 12 months of ibrutinib treatment. The source of this sequence is a human donor with chronic lymphocytic leukemia. The CDR3: CASSFGTLLGYTF. CDR3 bases: TGTGCCAGCAGTTTCGGGACACTCTTAGGCTACACCTTC.